This TCR beta chain was recorded in a study of Ad26.COV2.S vaccination and SARS-CoV-2 variants. Study-wide context: In the COV1001 trial, the donor was in the Ad26.COV2.S arm. Findings and caveats of the study: Breadth, reportedly substantial, characterized the spike-specific CD8+ and CD4+ T cell responses after vaccination.

This clone has just a few counts. Its antigen remains unidentified. V dropped 1 base and J dropped 0; count of bases not matched to a gene: 8. This CDR3 region has 18 residues. CDR1 is MGHRA and CDR2 is YSYEKL in the germline V gene. The assay was immunoSEQ multiplex PCR, and TCRdb's table has in-frame clones only and misses some. The repertoire holds under 600,000 clones, roughly nine tenths seen once, with about 1.5% in the top ten. Indicated treatment: around 19 received Ad26.COV2.S at low or high dose, single or two shots; about five received placebo; per-sample allocation not given. On day 63 after the first injection, vaccine and placebo recipients gave samples.

This sequence was found in a person aged 18 to 65 who received the Ad26.COV2.S COVID-19 vaccine or a placebo. The sample consisted of peripheral blood, taken in a trial of Ad26.COV2.S vaccine versus placebo. The chain joins TRBV4-1 to TRBJ1-5, with 8 bases aligning to TRBD1. CDR3 region: CASSQVQGAKYSNQPQHF. In DNA form, the CDR3 reads TGCGCCAGCAGCCAAGTCCAGGGGGCGAAATATAGCAATCAGCCCCAGCATTTT.